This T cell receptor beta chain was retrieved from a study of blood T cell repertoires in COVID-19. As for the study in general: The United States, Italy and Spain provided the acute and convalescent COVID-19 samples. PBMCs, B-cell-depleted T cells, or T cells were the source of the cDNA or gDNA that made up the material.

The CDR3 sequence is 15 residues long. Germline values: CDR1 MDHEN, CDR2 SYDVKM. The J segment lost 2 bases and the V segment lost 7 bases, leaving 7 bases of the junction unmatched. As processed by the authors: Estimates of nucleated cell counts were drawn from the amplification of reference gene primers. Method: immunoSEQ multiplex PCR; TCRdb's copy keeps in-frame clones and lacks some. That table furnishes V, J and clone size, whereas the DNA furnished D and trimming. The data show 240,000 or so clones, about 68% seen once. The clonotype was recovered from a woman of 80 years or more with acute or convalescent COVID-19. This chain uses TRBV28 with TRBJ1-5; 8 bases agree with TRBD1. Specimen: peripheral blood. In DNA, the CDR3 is TGTGCCAGCAACGACAGGGGCGGCGGCAATCAGCCCCAGCATTTT. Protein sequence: CASNDRGGGNQPQHF.